The entry below gives a single T cell receptor beta chain sequence along with its context. No antigen is known for it. J gave up 2 bases and V 4 bases, and 2 bases lay outside the gene matches. CDR3 length equals 14 residues. The V gene's germline CDR1 is SGHDT and CDR2 YYEEEE. Only in-frame clones appear in the TCRdb table, and some are missing; sequencing was by immunoSEQ multiplex PCR. The sample holds over 250,000 clones; approximately 86% are singletons and the top ten take more than 0.8%. The data stem from a study of cytomegalovirus exposure and HLA in healthy donors. Study observations and caveats: Among TCR sequences, most were rare, though some public TCRs appeared in many donors.

The origin of this receptor is a woman aged 18-35 years in good health and CMV-seronegative. The material sequenced was PBMCs. This chain connects TRBV5-6 to TRBJ2-2, with 7 bases matching TRBD1. As DNA, the CDR3 is TGTGCCAGCAGCAGGGGGCCAAACACCGGGGAGCTGTTTTTT. This codes for CASSRGPNTGELFF.